Following are 12 T cell receptor beta chains from one sample sequenced in a study of shared clonotypes between healthy human individuals. CD45RO-negative, CCR7-positively selected cells formed the naive CD8 fraction, excluding terminally differentiated effector memory CD45RA+ cells. Sequencing was performed with immunoSEQ multiplex PCR; in TCRdb, only in-frame clones are kept and a portion is missing. The sample records some 2 million clones, about 95% being singletons. Sequencing input: naive CD8+ T cells sorted from blood. The source is a young man in good health.

V and J are TRBV7-9 and TRBJ2-5; D is unclear. CDR1 is SEHNR, CDR2 FQNEAQ, per germline (reference sequence). Trimming cost V 4 bases and J 5 bases, with 14 bases left between them. This CDR3 has 14 amino acids. In DNA, the CDR3 is TGTGCCAGCAGCTCCCTCCCCGAGGAGGAGACCCAGTACTTC. This encodes CASSSLPEEETQYF.

Comment on this clone: This CDR3 is also generated by other DNA sequences in the sample. The rearrangement links TRBV28 to TRBJ1-4, with 7 positions matching TRBD1. The germline V gene encodes CDR1 MDHEN and CDR2 SYDVKM. The J segment lost 7 bases and the V segment lost 5 bases, leaving 7 bases of the junction unmatched. The CDR3 is made up of 14 amino acids. In DNA, the CDR3 is TGTGCCAGCAGTCTCACAGGGGCGGGTGAAAAACTGTTTTTT. Translated, it gives CASSLTGAGEKLFF.

This rearrangement joins TRBV27 to TRBJ2-3; possibly TRBD2 for D (6 bases). Trimming removed 6 bases from V and 9 bases from J, with 13 bases in between. Germline assignment: CDR1 MNHEY and CDR2 SMNVEV (reference sequence). This CDR3 comprises 12 residues. CDR3 coding DNA: TGTGCCAGCAGCCCGGCGGGAAACACGCAGTATTTT. Residues: CASSPAGNTQYF.

V is TRBV27 and J is TRBJ1-1, with D unresolved. Germline V gives CDR1 MNHEY, CDR2 SMNVEV (reference sequence). The V end was cut by 4 bases, the J end by 6 bases, with 9 bases between. The CDR3 has 12 amino acids. This CDR3 is CASSSPGAEAFF. As DNA, the CDR3 is TGTGCCAGCAGTTCCCCCGGAGCTGAAGCTTTCTTT.

About this clone: Other DNA sequences in this sample translate to the same CDR3. This chain links TRBV4-1 with TRBJ2-7; no firm D call. The germline V gene encodes CDR1 MGHRA and CDR2 YSYEKL. V lost 4 bases, J lost 0 bases, and 7 bases lay in between. The CDR3 has 13 amino acids. The CDR3 region has the DNA TGCGCCAGCAGCCCCAGGTCCTCCTACGAGCAGTACTTC. Translation gives CASSPRSSYEQYF.

The rearrangement links TRBV11-2 to TRBJ2-7; D may be TRBD1 or TRBD2 (7 bases each). This CDR3 has 18 residues. Looked up from germline, CDR1 is SGHAT and CDR2 is FQNNGV. Trimming left V 2 bases short and J 0 bases short, with 20 bases between. DNA for the CDR3: TGTGCCAGCAGCTTACCGGAGGGGAGGGGGCTGAGCTCCTACGAGCAGTACTTC. Its translation: CASSLPEGRGLSSYEQYF.

This sequence joins TRBV4-1 and TRBJ2-7; TRBD2 matches 13 bases. Looked up from germline, CDR1 is MGHRA and CDR2 is YSYEKL. The CDR3 spans 17 residues. Trimming removed 2 bases from V and 3 bases from J; junction bases left unmatched: 7. The CDR3 sequence: CASSQLSGTSGVYEQYF. The CDR3 region has the DNA TGCGCCAGCAGCCAATTGTCCGGGACTAGCGGGGTCTACGAGCAGTACTTC.

Regarding this clone: The sample holds other DNA sequences that translate to the same CDR3. As DNA, the CDR3 is TGCGCCAGCAGCCAGGGACAGGGGGACTACGAGCAGTACTTC. Amino acids: CASSQGQGDYEQYF. The rearrangement joins TRBV4-1 to TRBJ2-7; TRBD1 aligns across 11 bases. The ends lost 3 bases at V and 3 bases at J; junction bases unmatched: 1. Looked up from germline, CDR1 is MGHRA and CDR2 is YSYEKL. The CDR3 sequence is 14 residues long.

The rearrangement uses TRBV6-5 and TRBJ1-3; no clear D gene. V lost 2 bases to trimming and J lost 0 bases, with 8 bases between them. Per germline, CDR1 MNHEY and CDR2 SVGAGI. CDR3 length: 15 amino acids. CDR3 sequence reads: CASSYHGNSGNTIYF. CDR3 DNA sequence: TGTGCCAGCAGTTACCATGGAAACTCTGGAAACACCATATATTTT.

V gene TRBV9 combines with J gene TRBJ1-1; possible D gene TRBD1, 6 bases. Looked up from germline, CDR1 is SGDLS and CDR2 is YYNGEE. CDR3 length: 16 residues. Trimming took off 2 bases at V and 0 bases at J, with 14 bases between the two ends. CDR3 coding DNA: TGTGCCAGCAGCGTCGAAGGGGGGCATCTGAACACTGAAGCTTTCTTT. Residues: CASSVEGGHLNTEAFF.

The chain carries TRBV2 and TRBJ1-1; no clear D gene. Germline V lookup: CDR1 SNHLY, CDR2 FYNNEI. This CDR3 has 15 residues. V was shortened by 1 base and J by 0 bases, with 9 bases between the two germline ends. CDR3 sequence: CASSEVKAVNTEAFF. CDR3 in DNA: TGTGCCAGCAGTGAAGTGAAGGCTGTGAACACTGAAGCTTTCTTT.

The chain has TRBV7-3 and TRBJ1-5; weak D call: TRBD1 (5 bases). Per germline, CDR1 SGHTA and CDR2 FQGTGA. The CDR3 is 18 amino acids. V dropped 3 bases and J dropped 3 bases, with 21 bases sitting between them. CDR3 DNA sequence: TGTGCCAGCAGCTTTGAACCCCGCAGGGAGGGATACAATCAGCCCCAGCATTTT. Protein: CASSFEPRREGYNQPQHF.